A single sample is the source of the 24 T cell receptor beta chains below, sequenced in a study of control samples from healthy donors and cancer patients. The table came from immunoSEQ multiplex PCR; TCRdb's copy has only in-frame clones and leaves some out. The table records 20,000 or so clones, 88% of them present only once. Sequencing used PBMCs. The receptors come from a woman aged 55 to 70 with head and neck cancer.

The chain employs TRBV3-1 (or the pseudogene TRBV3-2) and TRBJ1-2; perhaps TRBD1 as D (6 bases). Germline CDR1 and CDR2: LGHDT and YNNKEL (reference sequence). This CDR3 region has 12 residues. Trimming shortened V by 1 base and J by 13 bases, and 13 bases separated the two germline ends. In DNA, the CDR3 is TGTGCCAGCAGCCAAGTCCAACAGGGTGTCACCTTC. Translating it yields CASSQVQQGVTF.

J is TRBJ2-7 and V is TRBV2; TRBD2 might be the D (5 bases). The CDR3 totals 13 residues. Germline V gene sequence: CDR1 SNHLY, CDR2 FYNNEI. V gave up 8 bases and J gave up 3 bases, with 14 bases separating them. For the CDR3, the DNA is TGTGCCAGCGGCGGGCCATTTAGCTACGAGCAGTACTTC. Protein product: CASGGPFSYEQYF.

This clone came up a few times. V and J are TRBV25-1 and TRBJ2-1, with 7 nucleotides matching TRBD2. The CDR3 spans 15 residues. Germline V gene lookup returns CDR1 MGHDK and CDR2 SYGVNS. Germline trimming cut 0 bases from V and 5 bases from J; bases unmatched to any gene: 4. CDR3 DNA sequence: TGTGCCAGCAGTGAATACTGGGAGGGACACAATGAGCAGTTCTTC. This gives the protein CASSEYWEGHNEQFF.

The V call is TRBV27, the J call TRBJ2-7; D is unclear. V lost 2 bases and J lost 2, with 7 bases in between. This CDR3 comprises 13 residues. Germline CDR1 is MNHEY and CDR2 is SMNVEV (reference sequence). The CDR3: CASSLKGPYEQYF. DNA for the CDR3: TGTGCCAGCAGTTTAAAAGGACCCTACGAGCAGTACTTC.

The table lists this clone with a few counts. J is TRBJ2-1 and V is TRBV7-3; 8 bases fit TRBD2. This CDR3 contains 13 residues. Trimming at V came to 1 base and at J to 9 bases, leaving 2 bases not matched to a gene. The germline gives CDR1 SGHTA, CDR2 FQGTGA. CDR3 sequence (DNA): TGTGCCAGCAGCTTAAACCGGGGGGGTGAGCAGTTCTTC. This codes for CASSLNRGGEQFF.

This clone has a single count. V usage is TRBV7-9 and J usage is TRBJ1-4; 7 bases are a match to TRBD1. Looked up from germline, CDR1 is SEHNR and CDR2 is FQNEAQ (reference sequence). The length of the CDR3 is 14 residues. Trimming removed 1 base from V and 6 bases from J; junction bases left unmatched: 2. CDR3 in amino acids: CASSLGQGHEKLFF. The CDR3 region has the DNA TGTGCCAGCAGCTTAGGACAGGGCCATGAAAAACTGTTTTTT.

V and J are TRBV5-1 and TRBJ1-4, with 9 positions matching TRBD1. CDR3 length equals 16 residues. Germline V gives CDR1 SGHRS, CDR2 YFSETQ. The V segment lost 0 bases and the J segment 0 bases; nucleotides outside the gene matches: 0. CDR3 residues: CASSLGQGATNEKLFF. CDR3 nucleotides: TGCGCCAGCAGCTTGGGACAGGGGGCAACTAATGAAAAACTGTTTTTT. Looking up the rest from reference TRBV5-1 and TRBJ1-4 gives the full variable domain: KAGVTQTPRYLIKTRGQQVTLSCSPISGHRSVSWYQQTPGQGLQFLFEYFSETQRNKGNFPGRFSGRQFSNSRSEMNVSTLELGDSALYLCASSLGQGATNEKLFFGSGTQLSVL.

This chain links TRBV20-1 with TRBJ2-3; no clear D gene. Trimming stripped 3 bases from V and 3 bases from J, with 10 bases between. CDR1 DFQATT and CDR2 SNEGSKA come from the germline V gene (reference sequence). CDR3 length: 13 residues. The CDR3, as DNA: TGCAGTGCTAGTCCAAGTGGAACAGATACGCAGTATTTT. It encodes CSASPSGTDTQYF.

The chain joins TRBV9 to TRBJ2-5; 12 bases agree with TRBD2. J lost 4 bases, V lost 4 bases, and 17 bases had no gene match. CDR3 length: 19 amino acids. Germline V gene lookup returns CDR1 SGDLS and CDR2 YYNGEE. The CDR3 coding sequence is TGTGCCAGCAGCCCCGGGGACTACCCGCTAGCGGGAGGGCGAGAGACCCAGTACTTC. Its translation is CASSPGDYPLAGGRETQYF. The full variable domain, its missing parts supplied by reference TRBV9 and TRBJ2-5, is DSGVTQTPKHLITATGQRVTLRCSPRSGDLSVYWYQQSLDQGLQFLIQYYNGEERAKGNILERFSAQQFPDLHSELNLSSLELGDSALYFCASSPGDYPLAGGRETQYFGPGTRLLVL.

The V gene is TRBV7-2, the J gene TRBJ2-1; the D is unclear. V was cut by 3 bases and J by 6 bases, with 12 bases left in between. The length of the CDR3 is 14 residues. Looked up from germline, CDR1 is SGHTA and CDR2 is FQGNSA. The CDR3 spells CASSLTSIPNEQFF. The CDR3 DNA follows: TGTGCCAGCAGCTTGACTTCGATCCCCAATGAGCAGTTCTTC.

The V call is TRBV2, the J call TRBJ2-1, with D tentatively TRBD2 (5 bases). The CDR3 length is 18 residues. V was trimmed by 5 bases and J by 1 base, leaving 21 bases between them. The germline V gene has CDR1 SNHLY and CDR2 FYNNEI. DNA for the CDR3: TGTGCCAGCAGTTCGAGCTCAGCGGCCGCCCTATCCTACAATGAGCAGTTCTTC. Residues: CASSSSSAAALSYNEQFF.

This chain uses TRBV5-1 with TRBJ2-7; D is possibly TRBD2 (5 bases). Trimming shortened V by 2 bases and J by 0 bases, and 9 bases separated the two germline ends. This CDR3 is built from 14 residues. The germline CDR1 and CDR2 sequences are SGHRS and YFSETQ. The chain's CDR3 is CASSLLGSSYEQYF. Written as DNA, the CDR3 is TGCGCCAGCAGCTTACTGGGGAGCTCCTACGAGCAGTACTTC.

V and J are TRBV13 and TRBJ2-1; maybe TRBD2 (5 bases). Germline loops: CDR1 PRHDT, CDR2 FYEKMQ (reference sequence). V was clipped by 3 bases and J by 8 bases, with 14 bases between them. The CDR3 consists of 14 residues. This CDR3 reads CASSFRNGIDEQFF. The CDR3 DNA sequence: TGTGCCAGCAGCTTTCGAAACGGGATCGATGAGCAGTTCTTC.

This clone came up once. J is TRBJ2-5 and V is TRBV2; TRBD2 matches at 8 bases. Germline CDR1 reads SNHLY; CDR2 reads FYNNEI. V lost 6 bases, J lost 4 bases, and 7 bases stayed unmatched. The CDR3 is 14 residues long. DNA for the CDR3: TGTGCCAGCAGCCTTCTAGCGGGCCGAGAGACCCAGTACTTC. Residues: CASSLLAGRETQYF.

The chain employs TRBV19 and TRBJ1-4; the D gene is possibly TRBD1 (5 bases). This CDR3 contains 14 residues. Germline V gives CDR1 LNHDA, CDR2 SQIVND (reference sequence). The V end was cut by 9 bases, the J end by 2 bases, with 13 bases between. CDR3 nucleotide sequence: TGTGCCAGCAATCTCGGGACGACTAATGAAAAACTGTTTTTT. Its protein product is CASNLGTTNEKLFF.

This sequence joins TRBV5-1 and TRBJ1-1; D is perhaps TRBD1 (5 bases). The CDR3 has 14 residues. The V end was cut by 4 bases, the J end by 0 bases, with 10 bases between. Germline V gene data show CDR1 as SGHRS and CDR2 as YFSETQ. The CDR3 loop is CASSGGRMNTEAFF. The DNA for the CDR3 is TGCGCCAGCAGCGGGGGACGGATGAACACTGAAGCTTTCTTT.

CDR3 sequence (DNA): TGTGCCAGCAGCTTGAGGGGGTCAAACTCCTACGAGCAGTACTTC. It specifies CASSLRGSNSYEQYF. The chain links TRBV5-8 to TRBJ2-7; maybe TRBD1 (6 bases). Looked up from germline, CDR1 is SGHTS and CDR2 is YDEGEE. Trimming stripped 1 base from V and 0 bases from J, with 11 bases between. The CDR3 loop spans 15 amino acids.

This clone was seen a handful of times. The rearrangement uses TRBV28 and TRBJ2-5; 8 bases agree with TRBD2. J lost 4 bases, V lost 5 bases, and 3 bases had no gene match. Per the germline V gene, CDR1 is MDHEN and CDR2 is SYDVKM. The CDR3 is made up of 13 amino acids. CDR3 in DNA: TGTGCCAGCAGTCAGGGACTAGGAGAGACCCAGTACTTC. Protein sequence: CASSQGLGETQYF.

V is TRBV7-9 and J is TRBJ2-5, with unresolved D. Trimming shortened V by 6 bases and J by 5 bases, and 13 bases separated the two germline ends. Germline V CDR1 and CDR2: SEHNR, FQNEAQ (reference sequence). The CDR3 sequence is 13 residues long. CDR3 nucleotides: TGTGCCAGCAGGGATCGTTCGTTGGAGACCCAGTACTTC. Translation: CASRDRSLETQYF.

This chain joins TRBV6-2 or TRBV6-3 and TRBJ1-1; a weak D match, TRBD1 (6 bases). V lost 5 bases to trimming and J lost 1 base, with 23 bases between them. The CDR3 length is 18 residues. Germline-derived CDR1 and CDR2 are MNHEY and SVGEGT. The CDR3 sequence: CASSRWGLQFLGNTEAFF. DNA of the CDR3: TGTGCCAGCAGTAGATGGGGGCTTCAGTTCCTTGGGAACACTGAAGCTTTCTTT.

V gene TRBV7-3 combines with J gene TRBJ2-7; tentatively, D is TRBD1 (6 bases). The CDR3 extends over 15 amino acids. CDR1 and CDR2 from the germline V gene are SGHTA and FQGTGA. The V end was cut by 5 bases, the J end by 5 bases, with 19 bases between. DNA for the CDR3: TGTGCCAGCAGCCAGGACGTGGGGGCTCTAAACGAGCAGTACTTC. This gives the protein CASSQDVGALNEQYF.

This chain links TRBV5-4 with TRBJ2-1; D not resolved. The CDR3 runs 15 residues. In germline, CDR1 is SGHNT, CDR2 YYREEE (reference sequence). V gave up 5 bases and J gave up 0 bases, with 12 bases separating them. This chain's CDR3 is CASSPPSSSYNEQFF. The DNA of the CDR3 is TGTGCCAGCAGTCCCCCTTCTAGCTCCTACAATGAGCAGTTCTTC. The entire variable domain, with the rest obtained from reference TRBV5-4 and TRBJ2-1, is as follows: ETGVTQSPTHLIKTRGQQVTLRCSSQSGHNTVSWYQQALGQGPQFIFQYYREEENGRGNFPPRFSGLQFPNYSSELNVNALELDDSALYLCASSPPSSSYNEQFFGPGTRLTVL.

The CDR3 is CAWSERSGIQETQYF. As DNA, the CDR3 is TGTGCCTGGAGTGAGAGATCAGGGATCCAAGAGACCCAGTACTTC. The chain employs TRBV30 and TRBJ2-5, with a possible D match to TRBD1 (5 bases). Germline V lookup: CDR1 GTSNPN, CDR2 SVGIG (reference sequence). The ends were cut back, 1 base at V and 1 base at J, with 13 bases in the middle. The CDR3 sequence is 15 residues long.

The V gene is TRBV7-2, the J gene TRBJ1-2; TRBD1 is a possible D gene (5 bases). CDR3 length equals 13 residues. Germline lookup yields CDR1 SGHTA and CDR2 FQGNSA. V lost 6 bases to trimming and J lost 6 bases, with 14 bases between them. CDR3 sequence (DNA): TGTGCCAGCAGTCGTGGGGCGGGTGATGGCTACACCTTC. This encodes CASSRGAGDGYTF.